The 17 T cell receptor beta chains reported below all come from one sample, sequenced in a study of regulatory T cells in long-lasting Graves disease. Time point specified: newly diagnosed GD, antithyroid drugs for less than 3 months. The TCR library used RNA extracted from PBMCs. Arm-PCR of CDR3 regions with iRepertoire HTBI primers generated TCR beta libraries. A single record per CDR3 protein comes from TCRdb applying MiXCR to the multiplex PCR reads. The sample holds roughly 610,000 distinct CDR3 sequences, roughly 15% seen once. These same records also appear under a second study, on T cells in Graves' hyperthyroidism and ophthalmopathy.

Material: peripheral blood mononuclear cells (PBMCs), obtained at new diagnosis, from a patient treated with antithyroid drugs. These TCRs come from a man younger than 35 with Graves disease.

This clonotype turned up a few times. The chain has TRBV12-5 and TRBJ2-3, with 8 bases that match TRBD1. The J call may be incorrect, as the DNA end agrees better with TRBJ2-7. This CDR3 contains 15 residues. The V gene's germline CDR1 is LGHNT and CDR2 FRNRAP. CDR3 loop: CASGLAGQALYEQYF. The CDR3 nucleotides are TGTGCTAGTGGTTTGGCGGGACAGGCCCTCTACGAGCAGTACTTC.

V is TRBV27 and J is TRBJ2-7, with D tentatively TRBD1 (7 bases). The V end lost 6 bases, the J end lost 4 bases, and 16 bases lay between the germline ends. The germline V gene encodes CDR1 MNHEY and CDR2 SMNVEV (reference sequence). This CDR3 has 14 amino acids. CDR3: CASSPAGQFYEQYF. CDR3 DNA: TGTGCCAGCAGCCCGGCGGGACAGTTTTACGAGCAGTACTTC.

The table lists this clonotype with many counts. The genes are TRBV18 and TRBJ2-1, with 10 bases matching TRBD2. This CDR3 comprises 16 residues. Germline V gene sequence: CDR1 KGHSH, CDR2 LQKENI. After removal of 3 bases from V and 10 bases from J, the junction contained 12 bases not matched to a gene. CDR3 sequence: CASSPRQREGAGEQFF. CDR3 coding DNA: TGTGCCAGCTCACCTCGTCAGCGGGAGGGAGCTGGGGAGCAGTTCTTC.

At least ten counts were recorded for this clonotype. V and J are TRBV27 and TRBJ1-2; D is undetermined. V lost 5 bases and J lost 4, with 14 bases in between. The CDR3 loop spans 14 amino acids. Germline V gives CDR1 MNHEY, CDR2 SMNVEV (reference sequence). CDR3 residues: CASSPKGRSYGYTF. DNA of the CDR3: TGTGCCAGCAGTCCTAAAGGTCGGTCCTATGGCTACACCTTC.

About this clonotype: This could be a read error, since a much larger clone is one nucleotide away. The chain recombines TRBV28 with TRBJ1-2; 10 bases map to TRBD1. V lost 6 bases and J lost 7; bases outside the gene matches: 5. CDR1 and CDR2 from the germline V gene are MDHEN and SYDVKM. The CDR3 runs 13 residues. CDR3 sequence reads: CASRLDRGGGYTF. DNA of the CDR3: TGTGCCAGCAGATTGGACAGGGGGGGTGGCTACACCTTC.

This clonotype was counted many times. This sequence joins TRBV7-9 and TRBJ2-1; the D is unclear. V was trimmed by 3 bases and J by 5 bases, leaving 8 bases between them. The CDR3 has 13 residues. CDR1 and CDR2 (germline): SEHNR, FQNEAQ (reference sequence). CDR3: CASSFIRDNEQFF. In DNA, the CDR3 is TGTGCCAGCAGCTTCATCCGGGACAATGAGCAGTTCTTC.

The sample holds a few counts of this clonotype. Written as DNA, the CDR3 is TGTGCCACCAGTGACTCGGGGCAGGGGTTCACAGATACGCAGTATTTT. Its translation: CATSDSGQGFTDTQYF. This chain links TRBV24-1 with TRBJ2-3, with a possible D match to TRBD1 (6 bases). From germline, CDR1 is KGHDR and CDR2 SFDVKD. There are 16 residues in the CDR3. Trimming took 4 bases from V and 2 from J, leaving 15 bases between them.

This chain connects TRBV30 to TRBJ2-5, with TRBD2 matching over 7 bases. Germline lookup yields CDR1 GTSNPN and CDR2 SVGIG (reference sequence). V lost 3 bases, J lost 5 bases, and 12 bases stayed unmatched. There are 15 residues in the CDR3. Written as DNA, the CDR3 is TGTGCCTGGAGCGCTTACGGGCGGGAGCTTGAGACCCAGTACTTC. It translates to CAWSAYGRELETQYF.

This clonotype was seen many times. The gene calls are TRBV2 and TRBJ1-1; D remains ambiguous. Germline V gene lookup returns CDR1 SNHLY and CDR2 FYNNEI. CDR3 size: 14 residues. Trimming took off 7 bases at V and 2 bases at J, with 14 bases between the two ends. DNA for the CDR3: TGTGCCAGCACCTCCCTGGGTGGAAACACTGAAGCTTTCTTT. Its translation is CASTSLGGNTEAFF.

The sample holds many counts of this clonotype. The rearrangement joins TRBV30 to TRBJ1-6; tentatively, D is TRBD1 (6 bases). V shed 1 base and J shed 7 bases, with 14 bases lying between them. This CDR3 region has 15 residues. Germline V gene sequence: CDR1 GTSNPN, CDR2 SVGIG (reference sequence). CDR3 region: CAWSAQGYYNSPLHF. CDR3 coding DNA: TGTGCCTGGAGTGCGCAGGGGTATTACAATTCACCCCTCCACTTT.

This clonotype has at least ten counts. Written as DNA, the CDR3 is TGCAGTGCTCCTCGACTTGGGGAGACCCAGTACTTC. It encodes CSAPRLGETQYF. The rearrangement links TRBV20-1 to TRBJ2-5; D remains unclear. This CDR3 is built from 12 residues. V lost 5 bases to trimming and J lost 5 bases, with 12 bases between them. The germline V gene encodes CDR1 DFQATT and CDR2 SNEGSKA (reference sequence).

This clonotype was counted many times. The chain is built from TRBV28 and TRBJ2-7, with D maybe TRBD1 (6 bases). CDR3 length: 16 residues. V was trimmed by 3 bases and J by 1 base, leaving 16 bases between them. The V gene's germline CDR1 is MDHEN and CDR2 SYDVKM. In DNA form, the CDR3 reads TGTGCCAGCAGTTTCCCCACAGGGTTCCCTTCCTACGAGCAGTACTTC. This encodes CASSFPTGFPSYEQYF.

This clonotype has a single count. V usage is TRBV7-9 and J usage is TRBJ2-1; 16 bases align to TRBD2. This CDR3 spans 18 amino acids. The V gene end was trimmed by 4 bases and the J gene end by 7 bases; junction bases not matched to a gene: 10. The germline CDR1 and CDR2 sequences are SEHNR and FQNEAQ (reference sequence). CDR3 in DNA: TGTGCCAGCAGCTCCCTAGGGACTAGCGGGAGGGCCGCAAATGAGCAGTTCTTC. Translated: CASSSLGTSGRAANEQFF.

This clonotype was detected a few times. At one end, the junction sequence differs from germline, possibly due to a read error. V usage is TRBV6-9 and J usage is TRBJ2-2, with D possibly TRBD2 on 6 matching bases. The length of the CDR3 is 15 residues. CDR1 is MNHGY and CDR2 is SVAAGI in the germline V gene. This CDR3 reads CASSYSHLNTGGLFF. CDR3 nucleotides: TGTGCCAGCAGTTACTCTCACTTGAACACCGGGGGGCTGTTTTTT.

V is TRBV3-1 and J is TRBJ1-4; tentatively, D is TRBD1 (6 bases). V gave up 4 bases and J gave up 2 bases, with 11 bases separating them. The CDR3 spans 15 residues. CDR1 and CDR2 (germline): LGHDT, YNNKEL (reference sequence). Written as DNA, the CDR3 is TGTGCCAGCAGCCGCACAGGGATTACTAATGAAAAACTGTTTTTT. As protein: CASSRTGITNEKLFF.

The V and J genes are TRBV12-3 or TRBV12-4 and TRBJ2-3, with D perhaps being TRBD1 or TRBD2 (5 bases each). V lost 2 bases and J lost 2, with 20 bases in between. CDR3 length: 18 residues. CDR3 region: CASSLFEGLSPLTDTQYF. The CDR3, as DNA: TGTGCCAGCAGTTTATTCGAGGGGCTGTCGCCCCTCACAGATACGCAGTATTTT.

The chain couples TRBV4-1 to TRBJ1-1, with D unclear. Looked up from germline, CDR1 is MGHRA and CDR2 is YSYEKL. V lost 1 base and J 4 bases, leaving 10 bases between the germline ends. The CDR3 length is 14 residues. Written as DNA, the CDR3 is TGCGCCAGCAGCCAAGTCGGAAGTGCCACTGAAGCTTTCTTT. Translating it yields CASSQVGSATEAFF.